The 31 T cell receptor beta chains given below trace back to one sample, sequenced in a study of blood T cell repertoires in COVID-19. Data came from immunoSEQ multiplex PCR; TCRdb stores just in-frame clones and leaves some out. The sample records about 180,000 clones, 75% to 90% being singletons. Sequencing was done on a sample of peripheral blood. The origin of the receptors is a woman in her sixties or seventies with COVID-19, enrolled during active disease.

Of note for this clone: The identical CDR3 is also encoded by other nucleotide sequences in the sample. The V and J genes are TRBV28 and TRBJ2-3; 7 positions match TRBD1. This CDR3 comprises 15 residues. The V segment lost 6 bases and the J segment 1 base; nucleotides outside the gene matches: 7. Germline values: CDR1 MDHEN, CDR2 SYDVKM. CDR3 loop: CASSNRDSGTDTQYF. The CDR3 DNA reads TGTGCCAGCAGCAACCGGGACAGCGGCACAGATACGCAGTATTTT.

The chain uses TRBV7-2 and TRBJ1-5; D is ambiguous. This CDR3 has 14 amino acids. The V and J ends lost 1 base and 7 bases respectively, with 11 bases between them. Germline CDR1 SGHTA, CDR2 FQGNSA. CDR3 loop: CASSLVDRGQPQHF. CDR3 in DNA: TGTGCCAGCAGCTTAGTGGACCGAGGGCAGCCCCAGCATTTT. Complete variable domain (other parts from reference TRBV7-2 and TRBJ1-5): GAGVSQSPSNKVTEKGKDVELRCDPISGHTALYWYRQSLGQGLEFLIYFQGNSAPDKSGLPSDRFSAERTGGSVSTLTIQRTQQEDSAVYLCASSLVDRGQPQHFGDGTRLSIL.

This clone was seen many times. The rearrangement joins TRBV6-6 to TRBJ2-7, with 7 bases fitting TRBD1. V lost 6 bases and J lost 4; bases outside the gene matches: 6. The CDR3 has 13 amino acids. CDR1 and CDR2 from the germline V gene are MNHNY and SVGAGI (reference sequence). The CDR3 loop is CASSPTGKYEQYF. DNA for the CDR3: TGTGCCAGCAGCCCGACAGGGAAGTACGAGCAGTACTTC.

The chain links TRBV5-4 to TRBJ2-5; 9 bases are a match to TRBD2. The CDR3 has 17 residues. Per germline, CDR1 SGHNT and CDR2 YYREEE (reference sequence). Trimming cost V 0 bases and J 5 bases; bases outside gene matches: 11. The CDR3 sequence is CASSLAGSGSPWETQYF. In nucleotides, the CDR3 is TGTGCCAGCAGCTTGGCGGGTAGCGGGAGCCCGTGGGAGACCCAGTACTTC.

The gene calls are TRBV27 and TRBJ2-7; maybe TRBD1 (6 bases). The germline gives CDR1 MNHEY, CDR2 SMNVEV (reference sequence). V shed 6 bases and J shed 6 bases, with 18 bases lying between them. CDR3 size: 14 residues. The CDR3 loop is CASSPRGRGSEQYF. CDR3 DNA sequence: TGTGCCAGCAGCCCTCGGGGCAGGGGATCCGAGCAGTACTTC.

The chain's CDR3 is CASSQSSGIGGTEAFF. The CDR3 DNA is TGCGCCAGCAGCCAGTCTTCAGGTATTGGGGGGACTGAAGCTTTCTTT. J is TRBJ1-1 and V is TRBV4-3, with a weak D call TRBD1 (5 bases). This CDR3 is built from 16 residues. Germline loops: CDR1 LGHNA, CDR2 YSLEER. V lost 3 bases to trimming and J lost 5 bases, with 19 bases between them.

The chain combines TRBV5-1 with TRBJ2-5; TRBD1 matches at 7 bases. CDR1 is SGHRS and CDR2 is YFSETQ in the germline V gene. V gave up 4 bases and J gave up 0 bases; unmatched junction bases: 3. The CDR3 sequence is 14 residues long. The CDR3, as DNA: TGCGCCAGCAGCATACAGGGGTACCAAGAGACCCAGTACTTC. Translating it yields CASSIQGYQETQYF.

CDR3 nucleotide sequence: TGTGCCAGCTCTATCCTAGCCTCTGGGGCCAACGTCCTGACTTTC. Translating gives CASSILASGANVLTF. The V gene is TRBV6-6, the J gene TRBJ2-6; possible D gene TRBD2, 5 bases. Germline V gene sequence: CDR1 MNHNY, CDR2 SVGAGI (reference sequence). V dropped 8 bases and J dropped 0 bases, with 11 bases sitting between them. The CDR3 runs to 15 residues.

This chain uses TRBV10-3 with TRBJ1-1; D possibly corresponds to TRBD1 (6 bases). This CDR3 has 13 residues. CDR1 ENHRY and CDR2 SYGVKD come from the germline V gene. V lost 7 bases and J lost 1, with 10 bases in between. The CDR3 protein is CAIKATGNTEAFF. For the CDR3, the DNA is TGTGCCATCAAGGCGACAGGGAACACTGAAGCTTTCTTT.

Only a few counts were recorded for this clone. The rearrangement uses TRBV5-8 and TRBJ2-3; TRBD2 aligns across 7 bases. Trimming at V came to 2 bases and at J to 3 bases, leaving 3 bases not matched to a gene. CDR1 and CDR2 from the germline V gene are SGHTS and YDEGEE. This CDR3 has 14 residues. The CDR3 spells CASSLGGSTDTQYF. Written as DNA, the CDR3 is TGTGCCAGCAGCTTAGGCGGGAGTACAGATACGCAGTATTTT.

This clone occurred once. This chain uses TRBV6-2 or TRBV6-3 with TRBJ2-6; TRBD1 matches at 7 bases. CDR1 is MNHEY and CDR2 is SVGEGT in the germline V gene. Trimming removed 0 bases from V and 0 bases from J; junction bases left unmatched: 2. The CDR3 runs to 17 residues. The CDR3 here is CASSYSGQYSGANVLTF. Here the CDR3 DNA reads TGTGCCAGCAGTTACTCGGGACAGTACTCTGGGGCCAACGTCCTGACTTTC.

The CDR3, as DNA: TGTGCCAGCAGCGCGGGGGGACAGGGGGCCAACACTGAAGCTTTCTTT. It specifies CASSAGGQGANTEAFF. The chain combines TRBV11-3 with TRBJ1-1; TRBD1 agrees at 12 bases. V shed 5 bases, J shed 2 bases, and the junction held 6 bases outside the gene matches. Germline assignment: CDR1 SGHNT and CDR2 YENEEA. The CDR3 has 16 amino acids.

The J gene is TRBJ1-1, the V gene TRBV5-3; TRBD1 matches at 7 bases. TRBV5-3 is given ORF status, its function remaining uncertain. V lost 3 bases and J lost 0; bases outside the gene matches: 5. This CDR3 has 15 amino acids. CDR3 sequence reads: CARSCRQGMNTEAFF. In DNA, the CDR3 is TGTGCCAGAAGCTGCAGACAGGGTATGAACACTGAAGCTTTCTTT.

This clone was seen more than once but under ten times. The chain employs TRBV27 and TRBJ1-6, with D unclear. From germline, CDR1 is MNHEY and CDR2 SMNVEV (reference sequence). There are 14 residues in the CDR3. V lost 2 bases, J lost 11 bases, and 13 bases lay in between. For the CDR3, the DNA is TGTGCCAGCAGTTTAAAGGGAGATCATACACCCCTCCACTTT. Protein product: CASSLKGDHTPLHF.

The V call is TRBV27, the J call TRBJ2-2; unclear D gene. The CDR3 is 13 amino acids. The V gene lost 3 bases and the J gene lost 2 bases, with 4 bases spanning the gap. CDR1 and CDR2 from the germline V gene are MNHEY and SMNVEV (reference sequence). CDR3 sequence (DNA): TGTGCCAGCAGTTTTCTTAACACCGGGGAGCTGTTTTTT. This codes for CASSFLNTGELFF.

The CDR3 is CASSYGGRSPLHF. The CDR3 nucleotides read TGTGCCAGCAGTTACGGGGGCAGGTCACCCCTCCACTTT. The chain employs TRBV6-2 or TRBV6-3 and TRBJ1-6, with D possibly being TRBD1 (6 bases). CDR1 is MNHEY and CDR2 is SVGEGT in the germline V gene. The V end was cut by 2 bases, the J end by 10 bases, with 9 bases between. CDR3 length: 13 amino acids.

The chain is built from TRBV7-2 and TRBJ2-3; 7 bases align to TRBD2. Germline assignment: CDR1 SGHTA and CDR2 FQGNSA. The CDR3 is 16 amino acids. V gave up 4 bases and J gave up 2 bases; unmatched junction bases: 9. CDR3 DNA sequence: TGTGCCAGCAGCTCGCAAGCGGGACTTTCCACAGATACGCAGTATTTT. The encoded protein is CASSSQAGLSTDTQYF.

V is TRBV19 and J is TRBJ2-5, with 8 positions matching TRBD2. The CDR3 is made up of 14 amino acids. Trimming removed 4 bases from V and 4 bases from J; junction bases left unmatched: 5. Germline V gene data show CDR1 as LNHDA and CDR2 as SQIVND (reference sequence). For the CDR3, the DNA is TGTGCCAGTAGTAGGGGGGGACTAGGAGAGACCCAGTACTTC. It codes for CASSRGGLGETQYF.

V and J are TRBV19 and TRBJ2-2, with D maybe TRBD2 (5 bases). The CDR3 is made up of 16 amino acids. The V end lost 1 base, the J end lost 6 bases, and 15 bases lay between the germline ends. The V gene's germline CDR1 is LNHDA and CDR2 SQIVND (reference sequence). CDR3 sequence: CASSIGLQFWAGELFF. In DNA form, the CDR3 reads TGTGCCAGTAGTATAGGACTACAGTTTTGGGCCGGGGAGCTGTTTTTT.

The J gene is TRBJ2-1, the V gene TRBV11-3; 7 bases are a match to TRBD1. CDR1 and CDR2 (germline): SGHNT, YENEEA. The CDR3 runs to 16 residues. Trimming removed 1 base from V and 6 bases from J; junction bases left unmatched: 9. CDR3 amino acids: CASSLATDRATNEQFF. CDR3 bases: TGTGCCAGCAGCTTAGCGACCGACAGGGCCACCAATGAGCAGTTCTTC. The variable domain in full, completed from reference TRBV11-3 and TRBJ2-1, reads EAGVVQSPRYKIIEKKQPVAFWCNPISGHNTLYWYLQNLGQGPELLIRYENEEAVDDSQLPKDRFSAERLKGVDSTLKIQPAELGDSAVYLCASSLATDRATNEQFFGPGTRLTVL.

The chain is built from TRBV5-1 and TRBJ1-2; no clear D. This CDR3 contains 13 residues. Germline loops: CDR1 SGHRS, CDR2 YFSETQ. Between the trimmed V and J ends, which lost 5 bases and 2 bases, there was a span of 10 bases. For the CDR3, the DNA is TGCGCCAGCAGTCCTGACACCAACTATGGCTACACCTTC. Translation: CASSPDTNYGYTF.

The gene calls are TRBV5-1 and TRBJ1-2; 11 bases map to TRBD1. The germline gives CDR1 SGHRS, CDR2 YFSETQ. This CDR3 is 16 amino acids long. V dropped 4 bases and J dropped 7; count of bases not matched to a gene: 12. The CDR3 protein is CASSLSGQGAMGGYTF. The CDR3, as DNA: TGCGCCAGCAGCCTATCCGGACAGGGGGCTATGGGTGGCTACACCTTC.

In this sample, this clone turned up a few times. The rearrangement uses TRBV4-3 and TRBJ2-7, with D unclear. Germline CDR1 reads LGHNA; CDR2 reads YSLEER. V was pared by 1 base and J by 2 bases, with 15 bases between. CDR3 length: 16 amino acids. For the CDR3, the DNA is TGCGCCAGCAGCCAAGTTTCTACGATTATTACCTACGAGCAGTACTTC. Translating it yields CASSQVSTIITYEQYF.

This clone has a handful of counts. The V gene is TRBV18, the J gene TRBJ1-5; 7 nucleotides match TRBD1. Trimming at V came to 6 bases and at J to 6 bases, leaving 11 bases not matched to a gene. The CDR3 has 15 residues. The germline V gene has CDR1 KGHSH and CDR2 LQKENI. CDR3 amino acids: CASSPGQVVAQPQHF. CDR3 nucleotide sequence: TGTGCCAGCTCGCCCGGACAGGTCGTGGCTCAGCCCCAGCATTTT.

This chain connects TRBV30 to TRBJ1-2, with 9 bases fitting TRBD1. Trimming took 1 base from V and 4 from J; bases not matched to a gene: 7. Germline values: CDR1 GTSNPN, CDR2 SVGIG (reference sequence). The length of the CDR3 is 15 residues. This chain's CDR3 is CAWSGGTGQPYGYTF. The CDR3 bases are TGTGCCTGGAGTGGGGGGACAGGGCAACCCTATGGCTACACCTTC.

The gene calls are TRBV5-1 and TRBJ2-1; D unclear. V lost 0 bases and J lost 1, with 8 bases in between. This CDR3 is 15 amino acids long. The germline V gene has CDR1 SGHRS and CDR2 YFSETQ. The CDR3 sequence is CASSLGPESYNEQFF. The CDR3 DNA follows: TGCGCCAGCAGCTTGGGGCCAGAATCCTACAATGAGCAGTTCTTC.

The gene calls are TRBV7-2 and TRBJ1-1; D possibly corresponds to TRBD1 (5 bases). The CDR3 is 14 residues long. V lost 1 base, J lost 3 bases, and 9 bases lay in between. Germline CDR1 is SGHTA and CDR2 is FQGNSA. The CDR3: CASSLVPRDTEAFF. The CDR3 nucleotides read TGTGCCAGCAGCTTAGTCCCCAGGGACACTGAAGCTTTCTTT.

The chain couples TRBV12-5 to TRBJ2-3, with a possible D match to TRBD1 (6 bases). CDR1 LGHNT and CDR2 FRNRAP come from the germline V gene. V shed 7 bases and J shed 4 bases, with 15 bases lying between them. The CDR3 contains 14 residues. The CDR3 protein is CASAPTGYADTQYF. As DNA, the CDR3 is TGTGCTAGTGCCCCCACAGGGTACGCAGATACGCAGTATTTT.

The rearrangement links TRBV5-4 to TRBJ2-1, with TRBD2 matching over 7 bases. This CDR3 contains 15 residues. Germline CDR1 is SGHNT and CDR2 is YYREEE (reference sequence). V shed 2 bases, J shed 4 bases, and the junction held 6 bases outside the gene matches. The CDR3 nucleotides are TGTGCCAGCAGCTTAGCGGGAAGAGGTTACAATGAGCAGTTCTTC. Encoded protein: CASSLAGRGYNEQFF.

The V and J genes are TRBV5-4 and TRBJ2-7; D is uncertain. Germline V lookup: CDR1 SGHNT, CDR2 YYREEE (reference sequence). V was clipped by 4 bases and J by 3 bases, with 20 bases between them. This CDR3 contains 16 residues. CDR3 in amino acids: CASSAVISQVGYEQYF. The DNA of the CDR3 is TGTGCCAGCAGCGCAGTGATTTCCCAGGTCGGCTACGAGCAGTACTTC.

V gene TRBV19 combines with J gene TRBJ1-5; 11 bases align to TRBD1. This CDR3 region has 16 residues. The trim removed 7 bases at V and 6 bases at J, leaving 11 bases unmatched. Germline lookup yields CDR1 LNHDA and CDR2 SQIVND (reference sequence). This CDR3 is CASTQTGTGGSQPQHF. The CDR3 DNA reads TGTGCCAGTACTCAAACCGGGACAGGGGGAAGTCAGCCCCAGCATTTT. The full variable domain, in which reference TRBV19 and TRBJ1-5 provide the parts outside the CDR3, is DGGITQSPKYLFRKEGQNVTLSCEQNLNHDAMYWYRQDPGQGLRLIYYSQIVNDFQKGDIAEGYSVSREKKESFPLTVTSAQKNPTAFYLCASTQTGTGGSQPQHFGDGTRLSIL.